The next 12 T cell receptor beta chains were all read from a single sample in a study of CD8+ T cells in alopecia areata. Documented treatment: oral pan-JAK inhibitor, 5-10 mg twice daily. The authors extracted RNA and reverse transcribed it into cDNA as the sequencing template. Assay used: immunoSEQ multiplex PCR; TCRdb lists only in-frame clones, some missing. This table has approximately 180,000 clones, around half appearing once. The material was CD8+ T cells sorted from blood, obtained at week 24, from a patient treated with tofacitinib. The source of these receptors is a human donor with alopecia areata.

This clone was seen a few times. The chain is built from TRBV30 and TRBJ1-2; 7 bases are a match to TRBD1. The J segment lost 4 bases and the V segment lost 1 base, leaving 3 bases of the junction unmatched. The CDR3 contains 13 residues. Germline CDR1 GTSNPN, CDR2 SVGIG (reference sequence). The CDR3 sequence is CAWSATGSYGYTF. The CDR3 nucleotides are TGTGCCTGGAGTGCGACAGGGTCCTATGGCTACACCTTC.

This chain uses TRBV10-3 with TRBJ2-5; TRBD2 matches 13 bases. This CDR3 is 14 amino acids long. The ends lost 6 bases at V and 5 bases at J; junction bases unmatched: 3. In germline, CDR1 is ENHRY, CDR2 SYGVKD. The CDR3 spells CAIRGTSGAETQYF. CDR3 DNA: TGTGCCATCAGAGGGACTAGCGGGGCTGAGACCCAGTACTTC.

The V and J genes are TRBV10-3 and TRBJ2-3; TRBD1 matches at 11 bases. The germline V gene has CDR1 ENHRY and CDR2 SYGVKD. The CDR3 has 16 residues. Trimming cost V 4 bases and J 0 bases; bases outside gene matches: 3. DNA for the CDR3: TGTGCCATCAGTGGTTGGGACAGGGGGAGCACAGATACGCAGTATTTT. It yields the protein CAISGWDRGSTDTQYF.

This clone was picked up a small number of times. The chain is built from TRBV29-1 and TRBJ2-7, with D tentatively TRBD2 (5 bases). The CDR3 totals 12 residues. V was shortened by 5 bases and J by 4 bases, with 12 bases between the two germline ends. In germline, CDR1 is SQVTM, CDR2 ANQGSEA. The CDR3 region has the DNA TGCAGCGTTCCGAACGGGGATTACGAGCAGTACTTC. This translates into CSVPNGDYEQYF.

The chain joins TRBV4-3 to TRBJ2-6, with D perhaps matching TRBD1 or TRBD2 (5 bases each). Trimming pared 0 bases from V and 2 bases from J, leaving 14 bases between. Looked up from germline, CDR1 is LGHNA and CDR2 is YSLEER. CDR3 length equals 18 residues. CDR3: CASSQEVARETGANVLTF. The CDR3 nucleotides read TGCGCCAGCAGCCAAGAGGTGGCCAGGGAGACTGGGGCCAACGTCCTGACTTTC.

The genes are TRBV4-3 and TRBJ2-7; possibly TRBD1 for D (5 bases). CDR1 is LGHNA, CDR2 YSLEER, per germline. CDR3 length: 14 residues. V shed 4 bases and J shed 2 bases, with 12 bases lying between them. Here the CDR3 reads CASSLNRRPYEQYF. The CDR3 DNA reads TGCGCCAGCAGCCTCAACAGGCGACCCTACGAGCAGTACTTC.

This chain uses TRBV29-1 with TRBJ1-1; D perhaps matches TRBD1 (6 bases). This CDR3 is built from 11 residues. Germline V CDR1 and CDR2: SQVTM, ANQGSEA. Trimming pared 3 bases from V and 14 bases from J, leaving 16 bases between. The DNA of the CDR3 is TGCAGCGTTGAGTGGTCAGGGGAGGCGTTCTTT. Encoded protein: CSVEWSGEAFF.

The rearrangement joins TRBV5-1 to TRBJ2-3; D gene unclear. CDR1 and CDR2 (germline): SGHRS, YFSETQ. This CDR3 has 13 residues. V lost 0 bases, J lost 0 bases, and 2 bases lay in between. CDR3 sequence: CASSLASTDTQYF. In nucleotides, the CDR3 is TGCGCCAGCAGCTTGGCTAGCACAGATACGCAGTATTTT.

The V call is TRBV27, the J call TRBJ1-5, with D maybe TRBD1 (6 bases). The CDR3 is 12 amino acids. The germline V and J ends were trimmed by 6 bases and 7 bases, with 10 bases remaining between them. Germline V gene sequence: CDR1 MNHEY, CDR2 SMNVEV (reference sequence). The CDR3 protein is CASRTGGQPQHF. CDR3 sequence (DNA): TGTGCCAGCAGGACGGGGGGCCAGCCCCAGCATTTT.

This clone was recorded only once. This chain joins TRBV30 and TRBJ1-2; 9 nucleotides align to TRBD1. Losses at the gene ends were 5 bases for V and 1 base for J; bases not matched to a gene: 5. The CDR3 sequence is 14 residues long. Germline loops: CDR1 GTSNPN, CDR2 SVGIG (reference sequence). CDR3 residues: CAWVTGGRNYGYTF. DNA of the CDR3: TGTGCCTGGGTAACAGGGGGCCGTAACTATGGCTACACCTTC.

This clone was seen more than once but under ten times. The chain combines TRBV6-5 with TRBJ1-2; tentative D call: TRBD1 (5 bases). The CDR3 extends over 15 amino acids. The V gene lost 4 bases and the J gene lost 6 bases, with 18 bases spanning the gap. Germline CDR1 and CDR2: MNHEY and SVGAGI. CDR3 DNA sequence: TGTGCCAGCAGTTCCGTTGGGGGGGGAAAGGATGGCTACACCTTC. This translates into CASSSVGGGKDGYTF.

This clone was seen just once. The V call is TRBV5-6, the J call TRBJ1-2; 10 bases are a match to TRBD1. The J segment lost 8 bases and the V segment lost 2 bases, leaving 3 bases of the junction unmatched. The CDR3 totals 13 residues. Germline-derived CDR1 and CDR2 are SGHDT and YYEEEE. The CDR3 DNA reads as TGTGCCAGCAGCTTTGGGACAGGGGAGGGCTACACCTTC. Translating it yields CASSFGTGEGYTF.